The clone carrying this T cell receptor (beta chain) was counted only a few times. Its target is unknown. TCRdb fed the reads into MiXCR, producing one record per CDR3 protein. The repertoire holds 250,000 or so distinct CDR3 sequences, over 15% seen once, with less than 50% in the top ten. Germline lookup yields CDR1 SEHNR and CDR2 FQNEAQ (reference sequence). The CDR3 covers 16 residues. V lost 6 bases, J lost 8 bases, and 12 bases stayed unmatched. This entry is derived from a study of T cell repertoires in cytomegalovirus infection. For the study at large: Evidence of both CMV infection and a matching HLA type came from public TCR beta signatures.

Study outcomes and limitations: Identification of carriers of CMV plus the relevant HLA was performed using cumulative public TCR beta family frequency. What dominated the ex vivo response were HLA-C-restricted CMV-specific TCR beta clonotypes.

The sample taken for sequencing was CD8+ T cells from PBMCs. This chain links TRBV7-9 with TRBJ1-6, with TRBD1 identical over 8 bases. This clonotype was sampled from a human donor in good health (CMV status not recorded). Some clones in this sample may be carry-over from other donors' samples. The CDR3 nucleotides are TGTGCCAGCAGTCGTACGGGACAGGCTTTGGATTCACCCCTCCACTTT. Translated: CASSRTGQALDSPLHF.